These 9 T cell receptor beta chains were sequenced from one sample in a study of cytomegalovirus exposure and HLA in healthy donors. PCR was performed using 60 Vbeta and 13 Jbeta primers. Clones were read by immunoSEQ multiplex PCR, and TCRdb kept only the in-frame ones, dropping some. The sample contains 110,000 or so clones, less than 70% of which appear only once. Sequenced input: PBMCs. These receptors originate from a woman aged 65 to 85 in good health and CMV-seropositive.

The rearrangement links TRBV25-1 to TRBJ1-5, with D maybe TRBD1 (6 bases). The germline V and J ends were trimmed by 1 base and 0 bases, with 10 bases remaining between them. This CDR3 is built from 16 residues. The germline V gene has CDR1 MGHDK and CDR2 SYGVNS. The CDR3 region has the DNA TGTGCCAGCAGTGAATCAGGGACACTTAGCAATCAGCCCCAGCATTTT. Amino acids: CASSESGTLSNQPQHF. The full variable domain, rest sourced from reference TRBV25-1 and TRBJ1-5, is EADIYQTPRYLVIGTGKKITLECSQTMGHDKMYWYQQDPGMELHLIHYSYGVNSTEKGDLSSESTVSRIRTEHFPLTLESARPSHTSQYLCASSESGTLSNQPQHFGDGTRLSIL.

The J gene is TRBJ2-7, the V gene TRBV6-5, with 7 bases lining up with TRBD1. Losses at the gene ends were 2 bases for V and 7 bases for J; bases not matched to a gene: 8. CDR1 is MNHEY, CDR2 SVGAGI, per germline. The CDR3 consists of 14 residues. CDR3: CASSYRGQLGEQYF. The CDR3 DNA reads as TGTGCCAGCAGTTACCGGGGACAGTTGGGGGAGCAGTACTTC.

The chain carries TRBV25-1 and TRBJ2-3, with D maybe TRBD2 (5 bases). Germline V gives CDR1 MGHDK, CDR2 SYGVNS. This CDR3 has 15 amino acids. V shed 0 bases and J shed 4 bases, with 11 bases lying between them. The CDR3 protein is CASSEYAGGADTQYF. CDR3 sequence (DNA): TGTGCCAGCAGTGAATATGCGGGTGGTGCAGATACGCAGTATTTT.

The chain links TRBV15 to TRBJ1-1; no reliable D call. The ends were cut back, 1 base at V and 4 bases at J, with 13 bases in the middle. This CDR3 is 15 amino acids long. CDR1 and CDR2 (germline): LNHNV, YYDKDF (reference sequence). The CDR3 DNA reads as TGTGCCACCAGCAGAGTGAGTAGTTCGGGCACTGAAGCTTTCTTT. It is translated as CATSRVSSSGTEAFF. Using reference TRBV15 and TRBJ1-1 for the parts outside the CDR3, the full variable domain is DAMVIQNPRYQVTQFGKPVTLSCSQTLNHNVMYWYQQKSSQAPKLLFHYYDKDFNNEADTPDNFQSRRPNTSFCFLDIRSPGLGDTAMYLCATSRVSSSGTEAFFGQGTRLTVV.

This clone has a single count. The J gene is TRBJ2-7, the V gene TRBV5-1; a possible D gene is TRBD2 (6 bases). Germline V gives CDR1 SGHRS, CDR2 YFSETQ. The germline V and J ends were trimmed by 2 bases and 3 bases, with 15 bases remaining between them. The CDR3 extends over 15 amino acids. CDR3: CASSLIGGAHYEQYF. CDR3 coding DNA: TGCGCCAGCAGCTTAATCGGCGGGGCCCACTACGAGCAGTACTTC.

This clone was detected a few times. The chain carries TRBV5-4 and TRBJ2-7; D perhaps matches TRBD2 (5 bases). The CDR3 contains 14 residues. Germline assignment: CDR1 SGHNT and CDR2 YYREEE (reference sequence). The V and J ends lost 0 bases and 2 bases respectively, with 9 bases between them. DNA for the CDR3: TGTGCCAGCAGCTTGGTGGGAGCAACCTACGAGCAGTACTTC. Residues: CASSLVGATYEQYF.

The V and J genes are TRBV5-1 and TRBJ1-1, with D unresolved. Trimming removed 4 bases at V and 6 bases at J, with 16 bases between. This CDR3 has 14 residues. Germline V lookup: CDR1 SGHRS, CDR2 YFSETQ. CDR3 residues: CASSAQFTRAEAFF. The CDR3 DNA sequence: TGCGCCAGCAGCGCCCAATTCACTCGGGCTGAAGCTTTCTTT.

In DNA form, the CDR3 reads TGTGCCAGCTCACCACCGAAGGGACAGGGCTTCCAGCCCCAGCATTTT. Its translation is CASSPPKGQGFQPQHF. The rearrangement joins TRBV18 to TRBJ1-5; 9 bases line up with TRBD1. CDR3 size: 16 residues. The germline CDR1 and CDR2 sequences are KGHSH and LQKENI. The junction had 7 bases not matched to a gene; V was cut back by 0 bases and J by 7 bases.

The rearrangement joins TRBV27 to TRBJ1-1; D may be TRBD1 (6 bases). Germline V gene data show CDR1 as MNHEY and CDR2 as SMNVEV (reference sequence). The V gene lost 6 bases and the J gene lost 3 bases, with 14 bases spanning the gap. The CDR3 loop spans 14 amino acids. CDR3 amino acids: CASRPGGRYTEAFF. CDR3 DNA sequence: TGTGCCAGCAGGCCCGGGGGGCGATACACTGAAGCTTTCTTT.